This TCR beta chain was sequenced during a study of T cell changes during pregnancy in multiple sclerosis. Data came from immunoSEQ multiplex PCR; TCRdb stores just in-frame clones and leaves some out. The table includes some 94,000 clones, about 92% detected once. CDR1 MNHEY and CDR2 SVGAGI come from the germline V gene. V shed 5 bases, J shed 6 bases, and the junction held 3 bases outside the gene matches. The CDR3 contains 12 residues. This TCR came from a female donor with multiple sclerosis, enrolled in a pregnancy study. The sequenced sample was peripheral blood, obtained in the first trimester of pregnancy. The V gene is TRBV6-5, the J gene TRBJ2-7; 8 nucleotides align to TRBD1. CDR3 nucleotide sequence: TGTGCCAGCAGTAGGACAGGGTTCGAGCAGTACTTC. It yields the protein CASSRTGFEQYF.